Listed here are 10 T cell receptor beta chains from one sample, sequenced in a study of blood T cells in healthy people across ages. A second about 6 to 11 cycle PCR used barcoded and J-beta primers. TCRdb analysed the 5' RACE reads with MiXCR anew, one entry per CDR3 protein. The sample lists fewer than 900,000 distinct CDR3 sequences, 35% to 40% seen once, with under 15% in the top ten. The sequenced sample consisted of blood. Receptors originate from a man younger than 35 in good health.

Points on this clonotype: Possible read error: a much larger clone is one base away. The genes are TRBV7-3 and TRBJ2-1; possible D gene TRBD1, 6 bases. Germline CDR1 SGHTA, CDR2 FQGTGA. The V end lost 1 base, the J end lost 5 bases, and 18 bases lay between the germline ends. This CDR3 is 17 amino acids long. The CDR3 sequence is CASSLKPPSRTDNEQFF. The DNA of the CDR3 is TGTGCCAGCAGCTTAAAACCCCCTAGCAGGACAGACAATGAGCAGTTCTTC.

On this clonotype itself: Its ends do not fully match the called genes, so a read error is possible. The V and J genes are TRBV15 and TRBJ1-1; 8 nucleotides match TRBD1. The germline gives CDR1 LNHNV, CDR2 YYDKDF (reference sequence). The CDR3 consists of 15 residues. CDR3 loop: CTTGERQGRGTEAFF. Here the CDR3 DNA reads TGTACCACTGGGGAAAGACAGGGGCGCGGAACTGAAGCTTTCTTT.

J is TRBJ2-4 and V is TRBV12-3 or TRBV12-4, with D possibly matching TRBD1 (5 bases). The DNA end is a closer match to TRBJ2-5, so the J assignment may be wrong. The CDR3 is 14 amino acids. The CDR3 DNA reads TGTGCCAGCAGTGCAGCAGGGAAACAAGAGACCCAGTACTTC. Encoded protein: CASSAAGKQETQYF.

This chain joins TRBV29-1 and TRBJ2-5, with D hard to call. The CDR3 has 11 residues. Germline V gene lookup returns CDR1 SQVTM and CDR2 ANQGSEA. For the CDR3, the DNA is TGCAGTTTATCGAATGACGAGACCCAGTACTTC. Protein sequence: CSLSNDETQYF.

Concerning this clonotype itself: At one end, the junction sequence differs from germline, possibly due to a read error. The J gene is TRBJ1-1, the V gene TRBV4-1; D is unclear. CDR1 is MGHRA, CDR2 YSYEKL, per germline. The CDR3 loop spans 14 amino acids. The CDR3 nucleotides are TGCGCCGGCAGCCAAGAGAGGGAAGGCACTGAAGCTTTCTTT. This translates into CAGSQEREGTEAFF.

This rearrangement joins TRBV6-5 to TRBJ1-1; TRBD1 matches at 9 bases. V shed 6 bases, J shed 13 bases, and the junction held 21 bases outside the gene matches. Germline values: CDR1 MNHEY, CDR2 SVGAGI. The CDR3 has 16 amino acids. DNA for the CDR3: TGTGCCAGCAGCAGACCGGGACAGGGAATCCTGCTGAAGCTTTTCTTT. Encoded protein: CASSRPGQGILLKLFF.

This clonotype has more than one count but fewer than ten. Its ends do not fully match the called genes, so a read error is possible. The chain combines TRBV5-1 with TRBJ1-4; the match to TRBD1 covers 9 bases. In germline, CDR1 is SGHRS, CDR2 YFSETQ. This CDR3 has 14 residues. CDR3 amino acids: CASSPRTGDEKLFF. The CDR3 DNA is TGCGCCAGCAGCCCTCGGACAGGGGATGAGAAACTGTTTTTT. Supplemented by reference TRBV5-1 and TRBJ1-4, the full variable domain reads KAGVTQTPRYLIKTRGQQVTLSCSPISGHRSVSWYQQTPGQGLQFLFEYFSETQRNKGNFPGRFSGRQFSNSRSEMNVSTLELGDSALYLCASSPRTGDEKLFFGSGTQLSVL.

CDR3 nucleotide sequence: TGTGCCAGCAGCCTCCGGACAGGGGCCCGCACAGATACGCAGTATTTT. This translates into CASSLRTGARTDTQYF. The V and J genes are TRBV7-6 and TRBJ2-3; 9 nucleotides align to TRBD1. Looked up from germline, CDR1 is SGHVS and CDR2 is FNYEAQ. CDR3 length: 16 residues. V shed 5 bases, J shed 1 base, and the junction held 7 bases outside the gene matches. Combining the CDR3 with reference TRBV7-6 and TRBJ2-3 gives the whole variable domain GAGVSQSPRYKVTKRGQDVALRCDPISGHVSLYWYRQALGQGPEFLTYFNYEAQQDKSGLPNDRFSAERPEGSISTLTIQRTEQRDSAMYRCASSLRTGARTDTQYFGPGTRLTVL.

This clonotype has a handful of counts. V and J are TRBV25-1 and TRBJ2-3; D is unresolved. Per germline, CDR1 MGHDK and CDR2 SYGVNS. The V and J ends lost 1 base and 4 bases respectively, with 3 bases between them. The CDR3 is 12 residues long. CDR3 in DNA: TGTGCCAGCAGTGAATTCGCAGATACGCAGTATTTT. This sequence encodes CASSEFADTQYF.

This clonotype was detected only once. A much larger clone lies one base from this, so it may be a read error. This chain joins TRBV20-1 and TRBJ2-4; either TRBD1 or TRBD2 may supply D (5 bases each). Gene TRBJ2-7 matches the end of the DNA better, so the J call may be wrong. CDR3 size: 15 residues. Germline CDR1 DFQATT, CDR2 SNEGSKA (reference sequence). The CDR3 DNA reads TGCAGTGCTAGGGCCCCTAGCTGGGGGTCTTACGAGCAGTACTTC. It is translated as CSARAPSWGSYEQYF.